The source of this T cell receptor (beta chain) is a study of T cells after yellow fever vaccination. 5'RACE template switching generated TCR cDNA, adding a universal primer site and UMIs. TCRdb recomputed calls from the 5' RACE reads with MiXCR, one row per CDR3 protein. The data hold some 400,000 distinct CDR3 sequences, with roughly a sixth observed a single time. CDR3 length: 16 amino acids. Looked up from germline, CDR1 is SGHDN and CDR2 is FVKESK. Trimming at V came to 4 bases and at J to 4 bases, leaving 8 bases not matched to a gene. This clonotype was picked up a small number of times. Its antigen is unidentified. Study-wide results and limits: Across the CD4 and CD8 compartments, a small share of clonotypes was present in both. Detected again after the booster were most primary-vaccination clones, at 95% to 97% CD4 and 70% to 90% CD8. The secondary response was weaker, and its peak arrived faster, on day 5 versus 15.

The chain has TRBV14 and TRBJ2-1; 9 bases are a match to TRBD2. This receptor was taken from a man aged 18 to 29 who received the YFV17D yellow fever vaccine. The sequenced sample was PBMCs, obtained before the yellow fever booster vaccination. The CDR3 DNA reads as TGTGCCAGCAGCCTCTTCAGCGGGGGGCATTACAATGAGCAGTTCTTC. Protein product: CASSLFSGGHYNEQFF.